Listed below are T cell receptor beta chains from one sample, sequenced in a study of cytomegalovirus exposure and HLA in healthy donors. This table comes from immunoSEQ multiplex PCR, and its TCRdb copy is limited to in-frame clones, with some not included. The table records 73,000 or so clones, approximately 80% of them present only once. Sequencing was carried out using PBMCs. The source of these receptors is a human donor in good health. Each CDR3 is given with its conserved first and last residue. Fields, in order: D gene, V gene, CDR3 length, clone size, J gene, CDR3 protein, CDR3 DNA. The D gene is left open where the match is weak. Clone size is stated in some rows and not others, as once, few, many or a class when expanded.

d_gene: TRBD1
v_gene: TRBV10-3
len: 14
abundance: few
j_gene: TRBJ2-5
CDR3aa: CAIGRQGAQETQYF
CDR3nt: TGTGCCATCGGGCGACAGGGGGCCCAAGAGACCCAGTACTTC

d_gene: TRBD2
v_gene: TRBV27
len: 16
abundance: NA
j_gene: TRBJ2-5
CDR3aa: CASSASSGGAQETQYF
CDR3nt: TGTGCCAGCAGTGCCTCTAGCGGGGGGGCCCAAGAGACCCAGTACTTC

d_gene: TRBD2
v_gene: TRBV5-1
len: 15
abundance: NA
j_gene: TRBJ2-5
CDR3aa: CASKRTSGGRETQYF
CDR3nt: TGCGCCAGTAAAAGAACTAGCGGGGGTCGGGAGACCCAGTACTTC

d_gene: NA
v_gene: TRBV7-2
len: 17
abundance: NA
j_gene: TRBJ2-1
CDR3aa: CASSLELGRGSYNEQFF
CDR3nt: TGTGCCAGCAGCTTGGAGTTAGGGCGGGGATCCTACAATGAGCAGTTCTTC

d_gene: NA
v_gene: TRBV28
len: 13
abundance: NA
j_gene: TRBJ1-1
CDR3aa: CASSPDTNTEAFF
CDR3nt: TGTGCCAGCAGCCCGGACACAAACACTGAAGCTTTCTTT

d_gene: TRBD1
v_gene: TRBV19
len: 15
abundance: once
j_gene: TRBJ2-7
CDR3aa: CASRRTGESSYEQYF
CDR3nt: TGTGCCAGTAGACGGACAGGGGAGAGCTCCTACGAGCAGTACTTC

d_gene: TRBD1
v_gene: TRBV19
len: 16
abundance: NA
j_gene: TRBJ1-1
CDR3aa: CASSTGQGIRNTEAFF
CDR3nt: TGTGCCAGTAGCACAGGACAGGGGATTCGGAACACTGAAGCTTTCTTT

d_gene: TRBD2
v_gene: TRBV5-1
len: 16
abundance: once
j_gene: TRBJ2-2
CDR3aa: CASSGLAGVNTGELFF
CDR3nt: TGCGCCAGCAGCGGACTAGCGGGGGTGAACACCGGGGAGCTGTTTTTT

d_gene: NA
v_gene: TRBV30
len: 12
abundance: NA
j_gene: TRBJ1-6
CDR3aa: CAWSFRGSPLHF
CDR3nt: TGTGCCTGGAGCTTCAGGGGTTCACCCCTCCACTTT

d_gene: TRBD1
v_gene: TRBV6-1
len: 11
abundance: NA
j_gene: TRBJ2-7
CDR3aa: CATTGFYEQYF
CDR3nt: TGTGCCACGACAGGGTTTTACGAGCAGTACTTC

d_gene: NA
v_gene: TRBV7-2
len: 13
abundance: NA
j_gene: TRBJ2-7
CDR3aa: CASSLRVIYEQYF
CDR3nt: TGTGCCAGCAGCTTACGAGTGATATACGAGCAGTACTTC

d_gene: TRBD1
v_gene: TRBV7-3
len: 15
abundance: NA
j_gene: TRBJ2-2
CDR3aa: CASSSRDRVTGELFF
CDR3nt: TGTGCCAGCAGCTCCCGGGACAGGGTTACCGGGGAGCTGTTTTTT

d_gene: NA
v_gene: TRBV13
len: 16
abundance: NA
j_gene: TRBJ1-3
CDR3aa: CASSLKGIAFGNTIYF
CDR3nt: TGTGCCAGCAGCTTAAAGGGGATTGCTTTTGGAAACACCATATATTTT

d_gene: NA
v_gene: TRBV28
len: 12
abundance: NA
j_gene: TRBJ1-4
CDR3aa: CASRQDGKKLFF
CDR3nt: TGTGCCAGCAGACAGGATGGGAAAAAACTGTTTTTT

d_gene: TRBD1
v_gene: TRBV5-4
len: 15
abundance: once
j_gene: TRBJ2-7
CDR3aa: CASSLEGQVSYEQYF
CDR3nt: TGTGCCAGCAGCTTGGAGGGACAGGTATCCTACGAGCAGTACTTC

d_gene: TRBD1
v_gene: TRBV9
len: 16
abundance: NA
j_gene: TRBJ1-5
CDR3aa: CASNEMTGGVNQPQHF
CDR3nt: TGTGCCAGCAATGAAATGACAGGGGGAGTCAATCAGCCCCAGCATTTT

d_gene: NA
v_gene: TRBV7-8
len: 16
abundance: once
j_gene: TRBJ2-2
CDR3aa: CASTLHRVPGTGELFF
CDR3nt: TGTGCCAGCACCCTACACAGGGTGCCGGGCACCGGGGAGCTGTTTTTT

d_gene: TRBD1
v_gene: TRBV18
len: 14
abundance: once
j_gene: TRBJ1-5
CDR3aa: CASSPRQGDQPQHF
CDR3nt: TGTGCCAGCTCACCCCGCCAGGGGGATCAGCCCCAGCATTTT

d_gene: NA
v_gene: TRBV19
len: 14
abundance: NA
j_gene: TRBJ2-7
CDR3aa: CASSISRGSYEQYF
CDR3nt: TGTGCCAGTAGTATTTCCCGGGGCTCCTACGAGCAGTACTTC

d_gene: TRBD1
v_gene: TRBV4-1
len: 16
abundance: NA
j_gene: TRBJ1-2
CDR3aa: CASSQVGQGRNYGYTF
CDR3nt: TGCGCCAGCAGCCAAGTAGGACAGGGAAGGAACTATGGCTACACCTTC

d_gene: TRBD1
v_gene: TRBV28
len: 13
abundance: NA
j_gene: TRBJ1-2
CDR3aa: CASSAQGWCGYTF
CDR3nt: TGTGCCAGCAGTGCACAGGGGTGGTGTGGCTACACCTTC

d_gene: NA
v_gene: TRBV7-2
len: 13
abundance: few
j_gene: TRBJ2-3
CDR3aa: CASSLRGEGTQYF
CDR3nt: TGTGCCAGCAGCTTAAGGGGTGAAGGTACGCAGTATTTT

d_gene: NA
v_gene: TRBV29-1
len: 11
abundance: NA
j_gene: TRBJ1-2
CDR3aa: CSVVEGGGYTF
CDR3nt: TGCAGCGTTGTAGAGGGAGGCGGCTACACCTTC

d_gene: TRBD2
v_gene: TRBV10-3
len: 16
abundance: NA
j_gene: TRBJ2-3
CDR3aa: CAISESGAGVEDTQYF
CDR3nt: TGTGCCATCAGTGAGTCGGGAGCGGGGGTGGAAGATACGCAGTATTTT

d_gene: NA
v_gene: TRBV5-1
len: 17
abundance: NA
j_gene: TRBJ2-3
CDR3aa: CASSPGPTIPSTDTQYF
CDR3nt: TGCGCCAGCAGCCCGGGCCCGACTATCCCTAGCACAGATACGCAGTATTTT

d_gene: TRBD2
v_gene: TRBV28
len: 16
abundance: NA
j_gene: TRBJ2-5
CDR3aa: CASTHRPGGAVETQYF
CDR3nt: TGTGCCAGCACCCACCGACCCGGGGGGGCCGTGGAGACCCAGTACTTC

d_gene: TRBD2
v_gene: TRBV5-1
len: 20
abundance: NA
j_gene: TRBJ2-2
CDR3aa: CASSPPRTSGGPSNTGELFF
CDR3nt: TGCGCCAGCAGCCCCCCCAGGACTAGCGGGGGGCCCTCGAACACCGGGGAGCTGTTTTTT

d_gene: TRBD1
v_gene: TRBV7-2
len: 16
abundance: NA
j_gene: TRBJ2-3
CDR3aa: CASSLVTGGWTDTQYF
CDR3nt: TGTGCCAGCAGCTTAGTAACAGGGGGCTGGACAGATACGCAGTATTTT

d_gene: NA
v_gene: TRBV29-1
len: 12
abundance: once
j_gene: TRBJ1-1
CDR3aa: CSVVRPNTEAFF
CDR3nt: TGCAGCGTTGTTCGTCCGAACACTGAAGCTTTCTTT

d_gene: NA
v_gene: TRBV7-9
len: 12
abundance: NA
j_gene: TRBJ2-7
CDR3aa: CASTPTRLEQYF
CDR3nt: TGTGCCAGCACCCCAACCCGACTCGAGCAGTACTTC

d_gene: NA
v_gene: TRBV5-4
len: 12
abundance: once
j_gene: TRBJ2-2
CDR3aa: CASSRDSRELFF
CDR3nt: TGTGCCAGCAGCCGAGACAGTCGGGAGCTGTTTTTT

d_gene: TRBD1
v_gene: TRBV19
len: 15
abundance: NA
j_gene: TRBJ1-6
CDR3aa: CASSIGTGDNSPLHF
CDR3nt: TGTGCCAGTAGTATTGGGACAGGGGATAATTCACCCCTCCACTTT